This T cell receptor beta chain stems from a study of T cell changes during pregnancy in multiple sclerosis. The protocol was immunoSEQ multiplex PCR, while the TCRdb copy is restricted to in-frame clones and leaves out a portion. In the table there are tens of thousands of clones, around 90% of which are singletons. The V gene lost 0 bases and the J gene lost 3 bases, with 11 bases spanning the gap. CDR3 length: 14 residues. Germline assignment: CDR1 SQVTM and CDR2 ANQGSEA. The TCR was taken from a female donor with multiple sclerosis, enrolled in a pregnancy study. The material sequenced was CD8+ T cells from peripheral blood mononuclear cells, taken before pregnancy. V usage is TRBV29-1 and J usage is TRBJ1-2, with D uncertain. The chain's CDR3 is CSVEEESSDYGYTF. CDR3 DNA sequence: TGCAGCGTTGAAGAGGAGAGTAGCGACTATGGCTACACCTTC.